This T cell receptor beta chain was obtained from a study of T cells after posttransplantation cyclophosphamide. To note about this clone: Antigen unknown.

The related graft donor's blood sample was taken on the day of bone marrow donation. The CDR3 sequence is 12 residues long. The germline CDR1 and CDR2 sequences are MDHEN and SYDVKM. V was shortened by 8 bases and J by 11 bases, with 18 bases between the two germline ends. General study results and limits: Tissue-infiltrating T cells from skin or gut overlapped little with blood T cells. Donor CD8+ memory clones often dominated recipient blood repertoires at later times. Recipient CMV seropositivity and CMV reactivation strongly tracked TRB clonality.

Clones were sequenced by immunoSEQ multiplex PCR, and TCRdb holds only the in-frame ones, with some missing. The sample lists about 52,000 clones; 94% were seen once. The chain employs TRBV28 and TRBJ1-1, with D possibly being TRBD1 (5 bases). The sequenced sample consisted of PBMCs. This sequence originates from a woman in her twenties or thirties in good health and a related stem cell transplant donor. CDR3: CASLHTGWTAFF. The CDR3 nucleotides are TGTGCCAGCCTCCACACAGGTTGGACGGCTTTCTTT.